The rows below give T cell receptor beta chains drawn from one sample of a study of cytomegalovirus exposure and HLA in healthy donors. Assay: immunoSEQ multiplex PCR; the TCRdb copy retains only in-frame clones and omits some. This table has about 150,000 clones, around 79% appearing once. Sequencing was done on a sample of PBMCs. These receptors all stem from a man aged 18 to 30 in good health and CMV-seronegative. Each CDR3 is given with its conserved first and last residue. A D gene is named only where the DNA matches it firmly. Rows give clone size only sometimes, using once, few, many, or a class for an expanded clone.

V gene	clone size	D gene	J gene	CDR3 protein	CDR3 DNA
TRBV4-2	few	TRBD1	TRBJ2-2	CAGSQDGQGRSGELFF	TGTGCCGGCAGCCAAGACGGACAGGGGAGGTCCGGGGAGCTGTTTTTT
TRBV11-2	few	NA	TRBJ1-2	CASSLSGEGNYGYTF	TGTGCCAGCAGCTTATCCGGGGAAGGGAACTATGGCTACACCTTC
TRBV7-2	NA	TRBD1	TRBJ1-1	CASSSRQGPMNTEAFF	TGTGCCAGCAGCTCCCGACAGGGGCCCATGAACACTGAAGCTTTCTTT
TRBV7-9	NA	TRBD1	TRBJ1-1	CATQGAGSEAFF	TGTGCCACTCAGGGGGCAGGATCTGAAGCTTTCTTT
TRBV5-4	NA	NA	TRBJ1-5	CASSIDGVLGNQPQHF	TGTGCCAGCAGCATTGATGGAGTCTTGGGCAATCAGCCCCAGCATTTT
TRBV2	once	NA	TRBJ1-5	CASSPVQGNQPQHF	TGTGCCAGCAGCCCCGTACAGGGTAATCAGCCCCAGCATTTT
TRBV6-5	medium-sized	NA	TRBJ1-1	CASSYSRYSNTEAFF	TGTGCCAGCAGTTACTCGAGGTATAGTAACACTGAAGCTTTCTTT
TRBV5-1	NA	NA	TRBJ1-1	CASSSGRGPEHSITEAFF	TGCGCCAGCAGCTCGGGCAGGGGACCCGAACACTCGATCACTGAAGCTTTCTTT
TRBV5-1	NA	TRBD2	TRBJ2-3	CASSFDPSGGITDTQYF	TGCGCCAGCAGCTTCGACCCTAGCGGGGGTATCACAGATACGCAGTATTTT
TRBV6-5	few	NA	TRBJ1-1	CASSYRSEGTEAFF	TGTGCCAGCAGTTACAGATCAGAGGGCACTGAAGCTTTCTTT
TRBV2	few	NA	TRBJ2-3	CASRRSQATDTQYF	TGTGCCAGCAGAAGGTCCCAGGCCACAGATACGCAGTATTTT
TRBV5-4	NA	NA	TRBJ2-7	CASSLTGGSNYEQYF	TGTGCCAGCAGCCTCACCGGGGGTTCAAATTACGAGCAGTACTTC
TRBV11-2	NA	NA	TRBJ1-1	CASSLAPGHLNTEAFF	TGTGCCAGCAGCTTAGCCCCGGGACACCTGAACACTGAAGCTTTCTTT
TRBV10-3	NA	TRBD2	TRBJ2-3	CAISEGRAGGTDTQYF	TGTGCCATCAGTGAGGGCAGGGCGGGGGGCACAGATACGCAGTATTTT
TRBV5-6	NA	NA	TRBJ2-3	CASSSSPSTDTQYF	TGTGCCAGCAGCAGTAGTCCAAGCACAGATACGCAGTATTTT
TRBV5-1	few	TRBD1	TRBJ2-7	CASGLGTGAYEQYF	TGCGCCAGCGGGCTCGGGACAGGGGCCTACGAGCAGTACTTC
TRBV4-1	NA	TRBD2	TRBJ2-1	CASSALERGDWDEQFF	TGCGCCAGCAGCGCGCTGGAGCGGGGGGACTGGGATGAGCAGTTCTTC
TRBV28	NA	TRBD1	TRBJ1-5	CASSLLTGGLNQPQHF	TGTGCCAGCAGTTTATTAACAGGGGGGCTTAATCAGCCCCAGCATTTT